This is a list of T cell receptor beta chains from one sample in a study of identical twins. TCRdb passed the 5' RACE reads through MiXCR, listing each CDR3 protein once. The sample lists 150,000 or so distinct CDR3 sequences; around 3.5% were seen once. Sample: memory T cells sorted from blood. The receptor set was obtained from a young man in good health. CDR3s include the opening cysteine and the closing phenylalanine or tryptophan.

>TRBV5-6
CASSRAGSQETQYF
>TRBV5-6
CASSSQGIDTF
>TRBV4-2
CASSQETEYNEQFF
>TRBV11-2
CASSPWGASGRAKDHEQFF
>TRBV5-4
CASSLALAGTDTQYF
>TRBV7-9
CASSLAGVNTEAFF
>TRBV5-1
CASSLGLGGRTYEQYF
>TRBV18
CASSPRTGAYEQYF
>TRBV7-8
CASSLDPRASNTGELFF
>TRBV20-1
CSARTITGFSNEQFF
>TRBV20-1
CSARASRGSTEAFF
>TRBV5-1
CASSSALGAGVGNEQFF
>TRBV3-1
CASSQGSPTANYGYTF
>TRBV11-2
CASSRDLNQPQHF
>TRBV11-2
CASSLDPTAGDTQYF
>TRBV5-1
CASSNPSGGDEQFF
>TRBV9
CASKVGAHGGAYNEQFF